A single sample is the source of the 32 T cell receptor beta chains below, sequenced in a study of shared clonotypes between healthy human individuals. Assay: immunoSEQ multiplex PCR; the TCRdb copy retains only in-frame clones and omits some. The sample holds about 1.4 million clones; over 95% are singletons and the top ten take about 1.2%. The sequenced material came from naive CD4+ T cells sorted from blood. Specified subset: CD45RA+ positively selected. These receptors all stem from a man in his thirties or forties in good health.

This chain links TRBV5-8 with TRBJ2-7, with 15 bases identical to TRBD2. The CDR3 covers 15 residues. Germline assignment: CDR1 SGHTS and CDR2 YDEGEE. After removal of 2 bases from V and 7 bases from J, the junction contained 4 bases not matched to a gene. CDR3 residues: CASSFPGLAGGEQYF. CDR3 bases: TGTGCCAGCAGCTTTCCGGGACTAGCGGGAGGTGAGCAGTACTTC.

The chain links TRBV28 to TRBJ1-1, with a possible D match to TRBD1 (6 bases). Germline lookup yields CDR1 MDHEN and CDR2 SYDVKM. This CDR3 is built from 18 residues. V lost 6 bases, J lost 5 bases, and 28 bases lay in between. CDR3: CASSELGGADVRGTEAFF. The CDR3 DNA follows: TGTGCCAGCAGCGAGCTTGGGGGGGCCGACGTTAGGGGAACTGAAGCTTTCTTT.

The V and J genes are TRBV7-6 and TRBJ2-5, with unresolved D. CDR3 size: 11 residues. V dropped 6 bases and J dropped 4 bases, with 6 bases sitting between them. Germline assignment: CDR1 SGHVS and CDR2 FNYEAQ. DNA of the CDR3: TGTGCCAGCAGTTATATAGAGACCCAGTACTTC. Protein product: CASSYIETQYF.

The V gene is TRBV23-1, the J gene TRBJ1-4, with 9 positions matching TRBD1. TRBV23-1 falls under the ORF class, with uncertain function. The CDR3 runs to 16 residues. With V trimmed by 5 bases and J by 2 bases, 6 bases remained unmatched. The CDR3 coding sequence is TGCGCCAGCAGTAACAGGGGGCGGAGGACTAATGAAAAACTGTTTTTT. Translated: CASSNRGRRTNEKLFF.

J is TRBJ2-7 and V is TRBV19, with D maybe TRBD2 (6 bases). Germline lookup yields CDR1 LNHDA and CDR2 SQIVND (reference sequence). V gave up 5 bases and J gave up 4 bases, with 15 bases separating them. The CDR3 length is 14 residues. The DNA for the CDR3 is TGTGCCAGTAGTGAAAAGGACGGGGGTTACGAGCAGTACTTC. Residues: CASSEKDGGYEQYF.

The V and J genes are TRBV25-1 and TRBJ1-1; D possibly corresponds to TRBD1 (6 bases). CDR1 is MGHDK, CDR2 SYGVNS, per germline. There are 16 residues in the CDR3. Trimming took off 2 bases at V and 3 bases at J, with 16 bases between the two ends. The CDR3 sequence is CASSEQGFGMDTEAFF. CDR3 DNA sequence: TGTGCCAGCAGTGAACAGGGGTTCGGAATGGACACTGAAGCTTTCTTT.

The chain links TRBV19 to TRBJ2-1; D unresolved. V shed 1 base and J shed 5 bases, with 12 bases lying between them. There are 15 residues in the CDR3. Germline V gene sequence: CDR1 LNHDA, CDR2 SQIVND (reference sequence). This chain's CDR3 is CASSIGIRIHNEQFF. The CDR3 coding sequence is TGTGCCAGTAGTATAGGTATCCGGATCCACAATGAGCAGTTCTTC.

The CDR3 bases are TGTGCCAGCACTGAGGGGGGAGTTTCCTACAATGAGCAGTTCTTC. It yields the protein CASTEGGVSYNEQFF. This chain connects TRBV2 to TRBJ2-1, with D perhaps given as TRBD1 or TRBD2 (6 bases each). Germline CDR1 is SNHLY and CDR2 is FYNNEI. This CDR3 has 15 amino acids. V was cut by 7 bases and J by 1 base, with 14 bases left in between.

This clone was seen only once. The chain carries TRBV5-1 and TRBJ2-5; 7 bases fit TRBD1. After removal of 4 bases from V and 1 base from J, the junction contained 7 bases not matched to a gene. This CDR3 spans 15 amino acids. Germline V gene data show CDR1 as SGHRS and CDR2 as YFSETQ. This chain's CDR3 is CASSVSGQFQETQYF. In DNA, the CDR3 is TGCGCCAGCAGCGTTTCGGGACAGTTCCAAGAGACCCAGTACTTC.

This sequence joins TRBV28 and TRBJ1-2; unclear D gene. Germline assignment: CDR1 MDHEN and CDR2 SYDVKM. Trimming took off 6 bases at V and 3 bases at J, with 11 bases between the two ends. CDR3 length: 13 residues. CDR3 region: CASSLNLYYGYTF. The CDR3 DNA reads TGTGCCAGCAGCCTCAATCTATACTATGGCTACACCTTC.

As regards this clone: The same CDR3 also results from other DNA sequences found in this sample. The CDR3 region is CASSSRTGANTEAFF. The CDR3 region has the DNA TGTGCCAGCAGCTCGCGGACAGGGGCGAACACTGAAGCTTTCTTT. The rearrangement uses TRBV5-4 and TRBJ1-1; 9 nucleotides line up with TRBD1. The germline CDR1 and CDR2 sequences are SGHNT and YYREEE (reference sequence). With V trimmed by 3 bases and J by 1 base, 4 bases remained unmatched. This CDR3 is built from 15 residues.

In this sample, this clone turned up once. This chain uses TRBV5-5 with TRBJ1-2; D not certain. Germline V gene lookup returns CDR1 SGHKS and CDR2 YYEKEE (reference sequence). V was clipped by 3 bases and J by 10 bases, with 10 bases between them. The CDR3 spans 11 residues. CDR3 loop: CASSYTSDYTF. CDR3 in DNA: TGTGCCAGCAGCTACACCTCTGACTACACCTTC.

This clone was seen a handful of times. The genes are TRBV5-1 and TRBJ2-2; D ambiguous. V shed 1 base and J shed 1 base, with 11 bases lying between them. The germline V gene has CDR1 SGHRS and CDR2 YFSETQ. The CDR3 runs to 16 residues. The CDR3 loop reads CASSLRGSRNTGELFF. CDR3 DNA: TGCGCCAGCAGCTTGCGAGGCTCTCGGAACACCGGGGAGCTGTTTTTT.

The chain employs TRBV7-2 and TRBJ2-7; 7 bases line up with TRBD1. The V gene end was trimmed by 1 base and the J gene end by 5 bases; junction bases not matched to a gene: 5. Germline loops: CDR1 SGHTA, CDR2 FQGNSA. This CDR3 contains 14 residues. CDR3 nucleotide sequence: TGTGCCAGCAGCTTAGACAGGGGATTCGACGAGCAGTACTTC. Translation: CASSLDRGFDEQYF.

This clone was seen a single time. This chain uses TRBV18 with TRBJ2-2; unclear D gene. From germline, CDR1 is KGHSH and CDR2 LQKENI. Trimming took 6 bases from V and 4 from J, leaving 9 bases between them. This CDR3 has 13 amino acids. For the CDR3, the DNA is TGTGCCAGCTCCCCTTTTAGCACCGGGGAGCTGTTTTTT. Protein sequence: CASSPFSTGELFF.

The chain couples TRBV7-9 to TRBJ2-3; D may be TRBD1 (5 bases). The CDR3 has 16 amino acids. Germline-derived CDR1 and CDR2 are SEHNR and FQNEAQ (reference sequence). The V and J ends lost 2 bases and 4 bases respectively, with 16 bases between them. Written as DNA, the CDR3 is TGTGCCAGCAGCTTATTTCAGGGTATTACTGCAGATACGCAGTATTTT. Its translation: CASSLFQGITADTQYF.

The V gene is TRBV25-1, the J gene TRBJ1-1; 7 nucleotides match TRBD1. This CDR3 is 17 amino acids long. CDR1 is MGHDK and CDR2 is SYGVNS in the germline V gene. Trimming at V came to 7 bases and at J to 0 bases, leaving 14 bases not matched to a gene. The CDR3 nucleotides read TGTGCCAGCACCGGAACCCCCGTAGGGGGCCTGAACACTGAAGCTTTCTTT. It yields the protein CASTGTPVGGLNTEAFF.

The chain has TRBV28 and TRBJ2-1; the D is unclear. Germline V gene sequence: CDR1 MDHEN, CDR2 SYDVKM. CDR3 length: 14 residues. V was shortened by 6 bases and J by 2 bases, with 11 bases between the two germline ends. This CDR3 is CASRPTRTYNEQFF. For the CDR3, the DNA is TGTGCCAGCAGGCCGACACGAACCTACAATGAGCAGTTCTTC.

This sequence joins TRBV11-3 and TRBJ2-1; D ambiguous. V dropped 1 base and J dropped 2 bases, with 6 bases sitting between them. CDR1 and CDR2 from the germline V gene are SGHNT and YENEEA. This CDR3 contains 14 residues. Here the CDR3 reads CASSLGRTYNEQFF. The CDR3 DNA sequence: TGTGCCAGCAGCTTAGGTCGGACCTACAATGAGCAGTTCTTC.

The V gene is TRBV13, the J gene TRBJ2-7; TRBD1 might be the D (5 bases). This CDR3 is 14 amino acids long. Trimming left V 1 base short and J 6 bases short, with 13 bases between. Germline V gene lookup returns CDR1 PRHDT and CDR2 FYEKMQ (reference sequence). The CDR3 DNA follows: TGTGCCAGCAGCTTAGCGGCAGGGCTTGGCGAGCAGTACTTC. It yields the protein CASSLAAGLGEQYF.

V usage is TRBV4-3 and J usage is TRBJ2-7; 9 bases line up with TRBD1. From germline, CDR1 is LGHNA and CDR2 YSLEER. Unmatched junction bases numbered 7, after V lost 4 bases and J lost 6 bases. The CDR3 extends over 14 amino acids. CDR3 bases: TGCGCCAGCAGCCGCGGACAGGGGCCCCTCGAGCAGTACTTC. Protein product: CASSRGQGPLEQYF.

This clone appeared a single time. The rearrangement links TRBV27 to TRBJ1-2, with TRBD1 identical over 7 bases. Germline trimming cut 5 bases from V and 1 base from J; bases unmatched to any gene: 7. Looked up from germline, CDR1 is MNHEY and CDR2 is SMNVEV (reference sequence). The length of the CDR3 is 15 residues. This CDR3 reads CASSHRQGGNYGYTF. The CDR3 DNA is TGTGCCAGCAGTCACCGACAGGGAGGTAACTATGGCTACACCTTC.

CDR3 loop: CASSPRARDEQFF. The CDR3 DNA is TGTGCCAGTAGTCCTCGCGCCCGTGATGAGCAGTTCTTC. V usage is TRBV19 and J usage is TRBJ2-1, with D unclear. Trimming took off 5 bases at V and 8 bases at J, with 13 bases between the two ends. The CDR3 extends over 13 amino acids. CDR1 and CDR2 (germline): LNHDA, SQIVND (reference sequence).

This clone was recorded only once. This chain joins TRBV10-3 and TRBJ1-4; D gene unclear. Germline V gene lookup returns CDR1 ENHRY and CDR2 SYGVKD. The V gene lost 4 bases and the J gene lost 8 bases, with 8 bases spanning the gap. The CDR3 runs to 12 residues. CDR3 protein: CAISASGEKLFF. The DNA for the CDR3 is TGTGCCATCAGTGCGTCGGGGGAAAAACTGTTTTTT.

This sequence joins TRBV29-1 and TRBJ2-7; no reliable D call. Germline V CDR1 and CDR2: SQVTM, ANQGSEA. Trimming stripped 4 bases from V and 4 bases from J, with 8 bases between. This CDR3 contains 11 residues. CDR3 sequence reads: CSVAQDYEQYF. CDR3 nucleotides: TGCAGCGTTGCGCAGGATTACGAGCAGTACTTC.

The V gene is TRBV6-4, the J gene TRBJ1-1; D unresolved. This CDR3 is 8 amino acids long. In germline, CDR1 is MRHNA, CDR2 SNTAGT. CDR3 sequence reads: CASNEAFF. CDR3 nucleotide sequence: TGTGCAAGTAACGAAGCTTTCTTT.

The chain's CDR3 is CASSPPGNYGYTF. CDR3 in DNA: TGCGCCAGCAGCCCTCCGGGAAACTATGGCTACACCTTC. The chain recombines TRBV5-1 with TRBJ1-2; D is undetermined. The CDR3 is made up of 13 amino acids. The V end was cut by 4 bases, the J end by 2 bases, with 9 bases between. Germline V lookup: CDR1 SGHRS, CDR2 YFSETQ.

The chain combines TRBV4-2 with TRBJ2-3; no firm D call. This CDR3 is built from 16 residues. Per the germline V gene, CDR1 is LGHNA and CDR2 is YNFKEQ. Trimming stripped 2 bases from V and 2 bases from J, with 14 bases between. CDR3 sequence reads: CASSQRVGFPTDTQYF. The DNA for the CDR3 is TGTGCCAGCAGCCAACGAGTGGGGTTTCCCACAGATACGCAGTATTTT.

The chain joins TRBV7-3 to TRBJ1-3; tentatively, D is TRBD1 (6 bases). Trimming cost V 5 bases and J 0 bases, with 17 bases left between them. Germline loops: CDR1 SGHTA, CDR2 FQGTGA. The CDR3 runs 17 residues. CDR3 DNA: TGTGCCAGCAGCCCCAGAGGCGACAGGCTCTCTGGAAACACCATATATTTT. This sequence encodes CASSPRGDRLSGNTIYF.

CDR3 nucleotide sequence: TGCGCCAGCAGGTCCTGGCGGGAGGTTTACTCCTACGAGCAGTACTTC. This gives the protein CASRSWREVYSYEQYF. J is TRBJ2-7 and V is TRBV5-1; TRBD2 matches 8 bases. Germline CDR1 reads SGHRS; CDR2 reads YFSETQ. The CDR3 extends over 16 amino acids. The trim removed 5 bases at V and 0 bases at J, leaving 10 bases unmatched.

The chain joins TRBV5-1 to TRBJ2-3, with TRBD1 matching over 9 bases. Germline V CDR1 and CDR2: SGHRS, YFSETQ. V shed 4 bases, J shed 0 bases, and the junction held 6 bases outside the gene matches. There are 16 residues in the CDR3. CDR3 DNA sequence: TGCGCCAGCAGCAAAAAGACAGGGGGGAGCACAGATACGCAGTATTTT. It yields the protein CASSKKTGGSTDTQYF.

This rearrangement joins TRBV6-1 to TRBJ1-5; D possibly corresponds to TRBD1 (6 bases). The germline V gene encodes CDR1 MNHNS and CDR2 SASEGT. V shed 6 bases and J shed 4 bases, with 16 bases lying between them. CDR3 size: 15 residues. DNA for the CDR3: TGTGCCAGCAGACAGGGCCTGAGGGGGAATCAGCCCCAGCATTTT. Translated: CASRQGLRGNQPQHF.